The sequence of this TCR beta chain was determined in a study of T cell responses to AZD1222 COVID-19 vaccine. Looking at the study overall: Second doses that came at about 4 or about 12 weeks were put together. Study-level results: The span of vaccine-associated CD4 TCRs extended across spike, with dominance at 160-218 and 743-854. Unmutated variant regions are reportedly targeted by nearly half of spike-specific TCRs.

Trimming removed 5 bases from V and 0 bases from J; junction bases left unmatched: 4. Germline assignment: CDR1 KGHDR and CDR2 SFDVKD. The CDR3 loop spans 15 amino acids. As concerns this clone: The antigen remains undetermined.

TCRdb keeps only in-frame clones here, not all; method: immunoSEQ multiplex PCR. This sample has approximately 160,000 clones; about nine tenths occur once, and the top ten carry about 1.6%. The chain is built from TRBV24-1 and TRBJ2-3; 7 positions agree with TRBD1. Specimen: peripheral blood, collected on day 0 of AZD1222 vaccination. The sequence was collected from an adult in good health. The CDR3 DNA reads TGTGCCACCAGTGGAAGACAGGGAAGCACAGATACGCAGTATTTT. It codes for CATSGRQGSTDTQYF.